This T cell receptor (beta chain) was recorded in a study of cytomegalovirus exposure and HLA in healthy donors. Points from the study as a whole: According to the study, about 180 TCR beta chains were cytomegalovirus-associated. When a later analysis was performed, an Asian-associated ancestry cluster reportedly had fewer N-insertions than the roughly 640-donor mean.

The CDR3 loop spans 17 amino acids. With V trimmed by 5 bases and J by 0 bases, 12 bases remained unmatched. CDR1 is SEHNR, CDR2 FQNEAQ, per germline (reference sequence). PCR employed 60 Vbeta and 13 Jbeta primers. TCRdb's copy holds only in-frame clones and misses some; the assay was immunoSEQ multiplex PCR. The sample has about 210,000 clones; under 85% are singletons. A word on this clone: Its antigen is unidentified.

This chain uses TRBV7-9 with TRBJ1-2, with 7 bases that match TRBD1. The sample was PBMCs. The sequence was obtained from a woman in her fifties or sixties in good health and CMV-seropositive. The CDR3: CASSAHLGQPTNYGYTF. CDR3 DNA: TGTGCCAGCAGCGCGCATTTGGGACAGCCTACTAACTATGGCTACACCTTC.